A single sample is the source of the 16 T cell receptor beta chains below, sequenced in a study of blood T cell repertoires in COVID-19 (dated by TCRdb to about 2020). Libraries came from the immunoSEQ multiplex PCR assay. TCRdb re-hosts the immuneACCESS table, in-frame sequences only. Its copies lack some clones; in the studies checked, an unresolved V gene accounts for under half of them, and the cause for the rest is not known. The sample includes some 240,000 clones, with around 80% observed a single time. Roughly 4% of the sample goes to the ten largest clones. The sample was PBMCs or T cells enriched from blood (not recorded which). The receptors were sampled from a man aged 25 to 45 with acute COVID-19.

The chain links TRBV7-8 to TRBJ1-6; TRBD1 aligns across 8 bases. V lost 4 bases to trimming and J lost 13 bases; unmatched junction nucleotides: 6. This CDR3 is 13 amino acids long. Looked up from germline, CDR1 is SGHVS and CDR2 is FQNEAQ. CDR3 in amino acids: CASSSDREGPLHF. The CDR3 DNA reads TGTGCCAGCAGCTCGGACAGGGAAGGGCCCCTCCACTTT.

V gene TRBV6-5 combines with J gene TRBJ2-7; D may be TRBD2 (5 bases). The CDR3 loop spans 15 amino acids. V lost 5 bases to trimming and J lost 6 bases, with 20 bases between them. Germline V gene data show CDR1 as MNHEY and CDR2 as SVGAGI. This CDR3 reads CASSPVGVSWGEQYV. CDR3 nucleotide sequence: TGTGCCAGCAGTCCGGTCGGGGTTAGCTGGGGCGAGCAGTACGTC.

V usage is TRBV25-1 and J usage is TRBJ2-1; 13 bases line up with TRBD2. The ends lost 6 bases at V and 6 bases at J; junction bases unmatched: 5. Germline V CDR1 and CDR2: MGHDK, SYGVNS. The CDR3 extends over 15 amino acids. As DNA, the CDR3 is TGTGCCAGCAGAAGGACTAGCGGGGGAACCAATGAGCAGTTCTTC. It codes for CASRRTSGGTNEQFF.

This chain uses TRBV20-1 with TRBJ1-2, with D uncertain. V lost 3 bases and J lost 2, with 7 bases in between. The CDR3 has 12 residues. Looked up from germline, CDR1 is DFQATT and CDR2 is SNEGSKA (reference sequence). CDR3 nucleotide sequence: TGCAGTGCTAGTATTCTCAACTATGGCTACACCTTC. Translating it yields CSASILNYGYTF.

The V gene is TRBV15, the J gene TRBJ2-1; 7 bases are a match to TRBD2. This CDR3 is 15 amino acids long. Unmatched junction bases numbered 3, after V lost 1 base and J lost 3 bases. Germline lookup yields CDR1 LNHNV and CDR2 YYDKDF (reference sequence). CDR3 protein: CATSRAGGNYNEQFF. The DNA of the CDR3 is TGTGCCACCAGCAGAGCGGGAGGCAACTACAATGAGCAGTTCTTC.

Concerning this clone itself: A much larger clone differs from this one at a single base, so this may be a read error. The V gene is TRBV6-5, the J gene TRBJ1-5; TRBD1 matches at 12 bases. J was trimmed by 6 bases and V by 6 bases; bases with no gene match: 6. Germline lookup yields CDR1 MNHEY and CDR2 SVGAGI. There are 15 residues in the CDR3. DNA for the CDR3: TGTGCCAGCAGCACCGGGACAGGGGGCGGTCAGCCCCAGCATTTT. Amino acid sequence: CASSTGTGGGQPQHF.

The chain carries TRBV6-5 and TRBJ2-3; D remains ambiguous. Trimming pared 2 bases from V and 0 bases from J, leaving 12 bases between. Germline V gene data show CDR1 as MNHEY and CDR2 as SVGAGI. The CDR3 extends over 16 amino acids. This CDR3 reads CASSYLGAVSTDTQYF. In DNA form, the CDR3 reads TGTGCCAGCAGTTACCTAGGCGCGGTTAGCACAGATACGCAGTATTTT.

The chain joins TRBV7-9 to TRBJ1-4, with a possible D match to TRBD1 (6 bases). The CDR3 spans 18 residues. The germline CDR1 and CDR2 sequences are SEHNR and FQNEAQ (reference sequence). V lost 2 bases to trimming and J lost 0 bases, with 16 bases between them. The CDR3 sequence: CASSLFLTGRSTNEKLFF. The DNA of the CDR3 is TGTGCCAGCAGCTTATTTTTAACAGGGAGATCAACTAATGAAAAACTGTTTTTT.

The V gene is TRBV5-4, the J gene TRBJ2-7; D perhaps matches TRBD1 (7 bases). V dropped 0 bases and J dropped 4 bases, with 11 bases sitting between them. This CDR3 region has 14 residues. The germline CDR1 and CDR2 sequences are SGHNT and YYREEE (reference sequence). The CDR3 coding sequence is TGTGCCAGCAGCTTGGGCGGGACAGTTTACGAGCAGTACGTC. Amino acids: CASSLGGTVYEQYV.

The chain joins TRBV14 to TRBJ2-3; a weak D match, TRBD2 (5 bases). This CDR3 region has 15 residues. Germline V gene lookup returns CDR1 SGHDN and CDR2 FVKESK. Trimming shortened V by 0 bases and J by 3 bases, and 10 bases separated the two germline ends. The CDR3 region has the DNA TGTGCCAGCAGCCAAGAAAGGGTAGCGACAGATACGCAGTATTTT. Translation: CASSQERVATDTQYF.

This clone was picked up one time. The V call is TRBV10-3, the J call TRBJ1-2; 11 nucleotides align to TRBD1. The CDR3 length is 12 residues. Germline V gives CDR1 ENHRY, CDR2 SYGVKD. V trimming: 9 bases; J trimming: 7 bases; junction bases outside the gene matches: 4. The CDR3 DNA reads TGTGCCATTGGACAGGGGGCGGGTGGCTACACCTTC. It yields the protein CAIGQGAGGYTF.

This chain connects TRBV19 to TRBJ1-1; D remains ambiguous. The CDR3 covers 17 residues. Germline-derived CDR1 and CDR2 are LNHDA and SQIVND (reference sequence). Trimming removed 4 bases from V and 2 bases from J, with 20 bases in between. In DNA, the CDR3 is TGTGCCAGTAGTAAACGAGGAGCGACCGGCAGTAACACTGAAGCTTTCTTT. Its translation is CASSKRGATGSNTEAFF.

The chain links TRBV5-1 to TRBJ1-6, with 9 bases that match TRBD1. V trimming: 3 bases; J trimming: 5 bases; junction bases outside the gene matches: 0. Looked up from germline, CDR1 is SGHRS and CDR2 is YFSETQ. The CDR3 totals 14 residues. The CDR3 DNA reads as TGCGCCAGCAGCTGGACAGGGGATAATTCACCCCTCCACTTT. Its translation: CASSWTGDNSPLHF.

The V call is TRBV4-1, the J call TRBJ2-1, with 7 bases identical to TRBD1. The CDR3 runs 17 residues. Germline V gene data show CDR1 as MGHRA and CDR2 as YSYEKL. V lost 0 bases and J lost 10; bases outside the gene matches: 15. CDR3 sequence: CASSQDVPGTATSEQFF. CDR3 in DNA: TGCGCCAGCAGCCAAGATGTCCCCGGGACAGCCACCTCAGAGCAGTTCTTC.

DNA for the CDR3: TGTGCCAGCAGCAGCCCGGACAGAGCCTACAATGAGCAGTTCTTC. It specifies CASSSPDRAYNEQFF. J is TRBJ2-1 and V is TRBV28, with D possibly TRBD1 on 6 matching bases. The germline V and J ends were trimmed by 6 bases and 2 bases, with 14 bases remaining between them. The CDR3 is made up of 15 amino acids. The germline gives CDR1 MDHEN, CDR2 SYDVKM.

V and J are TRBV11-3 and TRBJ2-5; D possibly corresponds to TRBD1 (5 bases). The CDR3 sequence is 15 residues long. Germline CDR1 is SGHNT and CDR2 is YENEEA. Trimming took 2 bases from V and 5 from J, leaving 15 bases between them. The CDR3 DNA is TGTGCCAGCAGCTTATTGGCAGGGATTGCGGAGACCCAGTACTTC. This codes for CASSLLAGIAETQYF.